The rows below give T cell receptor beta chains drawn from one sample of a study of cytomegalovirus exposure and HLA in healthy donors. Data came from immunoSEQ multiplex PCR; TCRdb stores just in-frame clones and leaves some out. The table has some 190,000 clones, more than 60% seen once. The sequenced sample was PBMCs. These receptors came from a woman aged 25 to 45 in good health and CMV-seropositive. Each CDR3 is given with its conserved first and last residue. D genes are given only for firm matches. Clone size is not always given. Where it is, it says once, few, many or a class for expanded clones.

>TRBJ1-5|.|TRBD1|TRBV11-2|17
TGTGCCAGCAGCTTAGTCGGGACAGCTTATAGCAATCAGCCCCAGCATTTT
CASSLVGTAYSNQPQHF
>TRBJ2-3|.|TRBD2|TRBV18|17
TGTGCCAGCTCACCAATCCCCGGGACTAGCGCAACAGATACGCAGTATTTT
CASSPIPGTSATDTQYF
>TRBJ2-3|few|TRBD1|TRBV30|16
TGTGCCTGGAAGGGGGCGCAATCCCATCGCACAGATACGCAGTATTTT
CAWKGAQSHRTDTQYF
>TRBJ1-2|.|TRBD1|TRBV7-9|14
TGTGCCAGCAGCCCTCCGGGGGACAGCCCGGGCTACACCTTC
CASSPPGDSPGYTF
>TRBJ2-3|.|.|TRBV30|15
TGTGCCTGGAGTGTACCCGGGGGTGTAACAGATACGCAGTATTTT
CAWSVPGGVTDTQYF
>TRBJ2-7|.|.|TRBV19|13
TGTGCCAGTAGTAAGCGGACCTCCTACGAGCAGTACTTC
CASSKRTSYEQYF
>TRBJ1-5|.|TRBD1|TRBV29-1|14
TGCAGCGTTTCGACAGGGAATAGCAATCAGCCCCAGCATTTT
CSVSTGNSNQPQHF
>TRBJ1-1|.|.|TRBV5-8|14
TGTGCCAGCAGCTTGCTGCCAGGGGAAACTGAAGCTTTCTTT
CASSLLPGETEAFF
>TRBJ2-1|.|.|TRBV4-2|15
TGTGCCAGCAGCCTGACACAGAGCTCCTACAATGAGCAGTTCTTC
CASSLTQSSYNEQFF
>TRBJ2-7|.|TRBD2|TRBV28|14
TGTGCCAGCAGTAGACTAGCGGGAGGGCCAAGGCAGTACTTC
CASSRLAGGPRQYF
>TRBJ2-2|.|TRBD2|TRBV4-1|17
TGCGCCAGCAGCCAAGTGGCTAGCGGGAGGGTCGGCGGGGAGCTGTTTTTT
CASSQVASGRVGGELFF
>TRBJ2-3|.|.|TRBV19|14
TGTGCCAGTAGTATTATGACCCCCGGGGATACGCAGTATTTT
CASSIMTPGDTQYF
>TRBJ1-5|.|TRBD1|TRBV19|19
TGTGCCAGTACCCATTACGGTGCGACAGGGACGTATAGCAATCAGCCCCAGCATTTT
CASTHYGATGTYSNQPQHF
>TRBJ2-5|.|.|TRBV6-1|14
TGTGCCAGCAGTGAAGCCGAATACAGGGTTACCCAGTACTTC
CASSEAEYRVTQYF
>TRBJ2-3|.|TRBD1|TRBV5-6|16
TGTGCCAGCAGCTTCCGTGGGACAGGGTCCACAGATACGCAGTATTTT
CASSFRGTGSTDTQYF
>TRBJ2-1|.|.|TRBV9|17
TGTGCCAGCAGCGTAGTCCCGGGGGGCCCCCCCTACAATGAGCAGTTCTTC
CASSVVPGGPPYNEQFF
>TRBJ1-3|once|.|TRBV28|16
TGTGCCAGCAGTTTATGGACAGGCGACTCTGGAAACACCATATATTTT
CASSLWTGDSGNTIYF
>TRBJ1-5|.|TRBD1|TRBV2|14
TGTGCCAGCAGGTTACCGGGACAGGGCCAGCCCCAGCATTTT
CASRLPGQGQPQHF
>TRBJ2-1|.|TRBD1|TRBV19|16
TGTGCCAGTAGACCCCCAGGGGGCCCGTCCTACAATGAGCAGTTCTTC
CASRPPGGPSYNEQFF
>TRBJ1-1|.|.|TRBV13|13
TGTGCCAGCAGCTTACCCAGGGGTACTGAAGCTTTCTTT
CASSLPRGTEAFF
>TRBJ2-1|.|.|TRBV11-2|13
TGTGCCAGCAGCACCGACAGGTACAATGAGCAGTTCTTC
CASSTDRYNEQFF
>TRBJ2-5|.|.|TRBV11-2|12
TGTGCCAGCAGTCAAACCGGGGAGACCCAGTACTTC
CASSQTGETQYF
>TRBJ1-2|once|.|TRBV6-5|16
TGTGCCAGCAGTTACGGGAGGGCCCTCGGGCAGGGGGGCTACACCTTC
CASSYGRALGQGGYTF
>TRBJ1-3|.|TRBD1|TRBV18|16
TGTGCCAGCTCACCACTGGGACAGCCCTCTGGAAACACCATATATTTT
CASSPLGQPSGNTIYF
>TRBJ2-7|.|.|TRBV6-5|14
TGTGCCAGCAGTCCTTTGAGACAGTCCTACGAGCAGTACTTC
CASSPLRQSYEQYF
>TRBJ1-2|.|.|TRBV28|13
TGTGCCAGCACCCCTAGTCAGCTCCATGGCTACACCTTC
CASTPSQLHGYTF
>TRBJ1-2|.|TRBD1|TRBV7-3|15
TGTGCCAGCAGCCTACACCAATCCGGGACAGAAGGCTACACCTTC
CASSLHQSGTEGYTF
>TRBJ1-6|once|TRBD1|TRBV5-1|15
TGCGCCAGCAGCTCGGGACAGGGCCACAATTCACCCCTCCACTTT
CASSSGQGHNSPLHF
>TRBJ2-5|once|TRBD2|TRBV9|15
TGTGCCAGCAGCGTAGAGGGGAGGGGTTTCGAGACCCAGTACTTC
CASSVEGRGFETQYF
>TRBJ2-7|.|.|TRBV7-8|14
TGTGCCAGCAGACCGCCTGGGGCTGGTTACGAGCAGTACTTC
CASRPPGAGYEQYF
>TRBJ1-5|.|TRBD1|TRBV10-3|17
TGTGCCATCAGTGAGACCTCCGGGACAGGTTCGAATCAGCCCCAGCATTTT
CAISETSGTGSNQPQHF
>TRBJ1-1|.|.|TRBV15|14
TGTGCCACCAGCAACCTAAACCAGGGTTCTGAAGCTTTCTTT
CATSNLNQGSEAFF
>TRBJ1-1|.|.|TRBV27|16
TGTGCCAGCAGTTTATTATCCCAGGGGAGAGGCACTGAAGCTTTCTTT
CASSLLSQGRGTEAFF
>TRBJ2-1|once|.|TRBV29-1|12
TGCAGCGTTGAGGAGTCCCGAAATGAGCAGTTCTTC
CSVEESRNEQFF
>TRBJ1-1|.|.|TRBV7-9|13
TGTGCCAGCAGCTTTACAGGGATAGGGGAGGCTTTCTTT
CASSFTGIGEAFF
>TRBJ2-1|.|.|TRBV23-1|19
TGCGCCAGCAGTCAATCAACCCCGAGGGGGCGGGGGGCTAGGACTGAGCAGTTCTTC
CASSQSTPRGRGARTEQFF
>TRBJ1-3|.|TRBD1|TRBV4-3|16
TGCGCCAGCAGCCCGACAGGGGGCCTAGCTGGAAACACCATATATTTT
CASSPTGGLAGNTIYF
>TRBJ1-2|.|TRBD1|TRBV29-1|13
TGCAGCGCAGCCGACAGGGGGACCTATGGCTACACCTTC
CSAADRGTYGYTF
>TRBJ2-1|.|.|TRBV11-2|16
TGTGCCAGCACGCAGTCGATCTCGGCGGCGGCTTTAGAGCAGTTCTTC
CASTQSISAAALEQFF
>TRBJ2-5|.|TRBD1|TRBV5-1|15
TGCGCCAGCAGCTTGGGAGGGACAGGGGAAGAGACCCAGTACTTC
CASSLGGTGEETQYF
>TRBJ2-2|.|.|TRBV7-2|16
TGTGCCAGCAGCTTAATGGGCATTTCGAACACCGGGGAGCTGTTTTTT
CASSLMGISNTGELFF
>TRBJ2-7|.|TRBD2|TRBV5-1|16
TGCGCCAGCAGCTTGGGACTAGCGGGAAGAACCTACGAGCAGTACTTC
CASSLGLAGRTYEQYF
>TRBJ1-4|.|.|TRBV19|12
TGTGCCAGTACCGGGGTTACCGAAAAACTGTTTTTT
CASTGVTEKLFF
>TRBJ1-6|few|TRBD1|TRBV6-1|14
TGTGCCAGCAGTGTCGACAGGGATAATTCACCCCTCCACTTT
CASSVDRDNSPLHF
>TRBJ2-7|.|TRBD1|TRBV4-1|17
TGCGCCAGCAGCCAAGTCGCGACAGGGGCTTTCTCCTACGAGCAGTACTTC
CASSQVATGAFSYEQYF
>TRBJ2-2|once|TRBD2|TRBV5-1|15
TGCGCCAGCAGTCTGCAGGCGGGAGGCACCGGGGAGCTGTTTTTT
CASSLQAGGTGELFF
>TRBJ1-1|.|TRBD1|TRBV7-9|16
TGTGCCAGCAGCTTTCGGACAGGGGTCGGGAACACTGAAGCTTTCTTT
CASSFRTGVGNTEAFF
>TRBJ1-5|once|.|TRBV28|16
TGTGCCAGCGGTACAGGGCGGGCTTATAGCAATCAGCCCCAGCATTTT
CASGTGRAYSNQPQHF